This entry lists 30 T cell receptor beta chains sequenced from one sample in a study of T-cell reconstitution after alpha-beta-depleted transplantation in children. Unique molecular identifiers were used to barcode this TCRbeta library. TCRdb re-derived calls from the PCR reads in MiXCR, one entry per CDR3 protein. The sample shows approximately 500,000 distinct CDR3 sequences, about 10% of them seen only once. The input for sequencing was PBMCs, taken before TCRalphabeta/CD19-depleted stem cell transplant. The source is a child younger than 10 with inherited bone marrow failure, due to receive a stem cell transplant.

This clonotype was recorded at least ten times. This chain links TRBV3-1 with TRBJ2-3, with 7 positions matching TRBD1. Germline-derived CDR1 and CDR2 are LGHDT and YNNKEL (reference sequence). V was clipped by 5 bases and J by 0 bases; unmatched bases: 11. The CDR3 length is 17 residues. The CDR3 nucleotides are TGTGCCAGCAGCGGACGGGACAGCTTCCCTAGCACAGATACGCAGTATTTT. Translated, it gives CASSGRDSFPSTDTQYF.

Many counts were recorded for this clonotype. The chain joins TRBV11-2 to TRBJ2-4; 7 bases agree with TRBD2. With 5 bases clipped from V and 8 bases from J, the junction kept 9 bases outside the gene matches. The length of the CDR3 is 14 residues. Germline lookup yields CDR1 SGHAT and CDR2 FQNNGV. The CDR3 DNA follows: TGTGCCAGCAGCACCAGAGGGAGGGCGGACATTCAGTACTTC. It translates to CASSTRGRADIQYF.

This clonotype has a count of ten or more. The chain links TRBV6-5 to TRBJ1-2; possible D gene TRBD1, 5 bases. The germline V and J ends were trimmed by 2 bases and 2 bases, with 12 bases remaining between them. The CDR3 totals 15 residues. Germline V gives CDR1 MNHEY, CDR2 SVGAGI. For the CDR3, the DNA is TGTGCCAGCAGTTACATCAGGGACCTAAACTATGGCTACACCTTC. Its translation is CASSYIRDLNYGYTF.

This clonotype has at least ten counts. The rearrangement uses TRBV6-6 and TRBJ2-5; D call uncertain. CDR3 length: 11 residues. V lost 7 bases and J 5 bases, leaving 8 bases between the germline ends. Germline V gene sequence: CDR1 MNHNY, CDR2 SVGAGI (reference sequence). Here the CDR3 DNA reads TGTGCCAGCAAGGTAGCCGAGACCCAGTACTTC. Translated: CASKVAETQYF.

There are a few counts of this clonotype. V gene TRBV15 combines with J gene TRBJ2-1; D ambiguous. The V and J ends lost 5 bases and 5 bases respectively, with 19 bases between them. CDR3 length: 16 residues. The germline CDR1 and CDR2 sequences are LNHNV and YYDKDF (reference sequence). Here the CDR3 reads CATSPTGWLVHNEQFF. CDR3 nucleotide sequence: TGTGCCACCAGCCCTACTGGGTGGCTAGTACACAATGAGCAGTTCTTC.

J is TRBJ1-2 and V is TRBV11-2; weak D call: TRBD1 (6 bases). The CDR3 is 14 amino acids. Between the trimmed V and J ends, which lost 5 bases and 4 bases, there was a span of 14 bases. CDR1 and CDR2 from the germline V gene are SGHAT and FQNNGV. This CDR3 reads CASSEDRDTYGYTF. CDR3 DNA: TGTGCCAGCAGCGAAGACCGGGACACCTATGGCTACACCTTC.

This clonotype was observed a few times. The chain employs TRBV5-5 and TRBJ2-5; the match to TRBD1 covers 11 bases. The CDR3 runs 16 residues. V trimming: 4 bases; J trimming: 5 bases; junction bases outside the gene matches: 10. Germline values: CDR1 SGHKS, CDR2 YYEKEE (reference sequence). The CDR3 nucleotides read TGTGCCAGCAGCCTGTGGACAGGGGGCGCCGGGGAGACCCAGTACTTC. Amino acid sequence: CASSLWTGGAGETQYF.

This clonotype was seen only a few times. The chain combines TRBV7-8 with TRBJ2-7; 11 bases match TRBD2. Germline CDR1 and CDR2: SGHVS and FQNEAQ. The CDR3 sequence is 14 residues long. J lost 3 bases, V lost 5 bases, and 3 bases had no gene match. The CDR3, as DNA: TGTGCCAGCAGCCAGACTAGCGGGGACTACGAGCAGTACTTC. It codes for CASSQTSGDYEQYF.

This clonotype was observed many times. The chain joins TRBV28 to TRBJ2-7, with a weak D call TRBD1 (6 bases). The length of the CDR3 is 15 residues. Deletions cut 4 bases from V and 5 bases from J, with 18 bases between. From germline, CDR1 is MDHEN and CDR2 SYDVKM. CDR3 in amino acids: CASSSQARGNDEQYF. The CDR3 DNA reads TGTGCCAGCAGTTCGCAGGCCAGGGGTAACGACGAGCAGTACTTC. Drawing the rest from reference TRBV28 and TRBJ2-7, the complete variable domain is DVKVTQSSRYLVKRTGEKVFLECVQDMDHENMFWYRQDPGLGLRLIYFSYDVKMKEKGDIPEGYSVSREKKERFSLILESASTNQTSMYLCASSSQARGNDEQYFGPGTRLTVT.

This clonotype was recorded many times. The genes are TRBV11-2 and TRBJ2-7; D possibly corresponds to TRBD1 (6 bases). V lost 1 base and J 6 bases, leaving 10 bases between the germline ends. The CDR3 length is 13 residues. Germline V gene lookup returns CDR1 SGHAT and CDR2 FQNNGV. CDR3 sequence reads: CASSLANRAEQYF. CDR3 DNA: TGTGCCAGCAGCTTAGCGAACAGGGCCGAGCAGTACTTC.

The table lists this clonotype with many counts. This chain uses TRBV20-1 with TRBJ2-7, with a possible D match to TRBD1 (5 bases). The V end lost 3 bases, the J end lost 3 bases, and 9 bases lay between the germline ends. Germline CDR1 is DFQATT and CDR2 is SNEGSKA (reference sequence). CDR3 length: 12 residues. CDR3 region: CSASAQGYEQYF. In DNA, the CDR3 is TGCAGTGCTAGTGCCCAGGGCTACGAGCAGTACTTC.

This clonotype was observed at least ten times. V is TRBV12-3 or TRBV12-4 and J is TRBJ1-1; 9 positions agree with TRBD1. The CDR3 consists of 12 residues. Trimming at V came to 6 bases and at J to 8 bases, leaving 4 bases not matched to a gene. DNA for the CDR3: TGTGCCAGCAGCCTTGGACAGGGGGAAGCTTTCTTT. Residues: CASSLGQGEAFF.

This clonotype was found many times. This chain connects TRBV12-3 or TRBV12-4 to TRBJ2-1; 13 bases are a match to TRBD2. Trimming cost V 6 bases and J 7 bases; bases outside gene matches: 6. This CDR3 has 15 residues. Written as DNA, the CDR3 is TGTGCCAGCAGCCCGGGACTAGCGGGGACGAATGAGCAGTTCTTC. It is translated as CASSPGLAGTNEQFF.

This clonotype was seen at least ten times. This chain joins TRBV20-1 and TRBJ2-7, with D possibly being TRBD1 (7 bases). CDR1 DFQATT and CDR2 SNEGSKA come from the germline V gene (reference sequence). Trimming took off 6 bases at V and 3 bases at J, with 18 bases between the two ends. This CDR3 is 14 amino acids long. The CDR3 region has the DNA TGCAGTGCCGAGGGGGGACAGCCCTTCTACGAGCAGTACTTC. As protein: CSAEGGQPFYEQYF.

This clonotype was found many times. The V gene is TRBV12-3 or TRBV12-4, the J gene TRBJ1-5; D may be TRBD1 (5 bases). The CDR3 consists of 15 residues. The ends were cut back, 4 bases at V and 5 bases at J, with 15 bases in the middle. Here the CDR3 DNA reads TGTGCCAGCAGTTCAAGAGGGACCAAAGATCAGCCCCAGCATTTT. This sequence encodes CASSSRGTKDQPQHF.

This clonotype showed up many times. The chain joins TRBV20-1 to TRBJ2-1; D possibly matches TRBD1 or TRBD2 (5 bases each). Germline CDR1 is DFQATT and CDR2 is SNEGSKA (reference sequence). This CDR3 contains 15 residues. The germline V and J ends were trimmed by 3 bases and 2 bases, with 14 bases remaining between them. CDR3 amino acids: CSASEGTFTYNEQFF. The CDR3, as DNA: TGCAGTGCTAGCGAAGGGACGTTTACCTACAATGAGCAGTTCTTC.

The sample holds many counts of this clonotype. This chain links TRBV4-3 with TRBJ1-6; D is undetermined. The CDR3 loop spans 16 amino acids. CDR1 LGHNA and CDR2 YSLEER come from the germline V gene. Trimming pared 2 bases from V and 0 bases from J, leaving 8 bases between. The CDR3 DNA follows: TGCGCCAGCAGCCAATACAAGGGCTCCTATAATTCACCCCTCCACTTT. This sequence encodes CASSQYKGSYNSPLHF.

In this sample, this clonotype turned up a few times. The V and J genes are TRBV5-1 and TRBJ2-5, with D unresolved. Germline V lookup: CDR1 SGHRS, CDR2 YFSETQ. The CDR3 contains 14 residues. Trimming took 0 bases from V and 3 from J, leaving 9 bases between them. The CDR3 DNA is TGCGCCAGCAGCTTGGTACTGGGTGAAGAGACCCAGTACTTC. This translates into CASSLVLGEETQYF.

In the case of this clonotype: Since a much larger clone is just one base distant, this may be a read error. The V call is TRBV20-1, the J call TRBJ2-3; D is unclear. CDR1 is DFQATT, CDR2 SNEGSKA, per germline (reference sequence). V was cut by 3 bases and J by 8 bases, with 15 bases left in between. The CDR3 loop spans 13 amino acids. In DNA form, the CDR3 reads TGCAGTGCTAGTTCTCCCGCACGGTCTACGCAGTATTTT. Amino acids: CSASSPARSTQYF.

This clonotype was seen many times. The chain is built from TRBV10-3 and TRBJ2-7, with no clear D. The germline V gene has CDR1 ENHRY and CDR2 SYGVKD. This CDR3 comprises 14 residues. Trimming left V 2 bases short and J 0 bases short, with 8 bases between. The CDR3 coding sequence is TGTGCCATCAGTGAGGGACGGAGCTCCTACGAGCAGTACTTC. This codes for CAISEGRSSYEQYF.

This clonotype showed up many times. One junction end disagrees with the germline gene, perhaps due to a read error. The chain has TRBV7-2 and TRBJ2-7; 16 nucleotides line up with TRBD2. The CDR3 runs to 21 residues. Germline V lookup: CDR1 SGHTA, CDR2 FQGNSA. The CDR3 nucleotides read TGTGCCAGCAGCCTAGCGGGGCCGGTCCCGGGACTAGCGGGAGGGCCCCACGAGCAGTACTTC. This codes for CASSLAGPVPGLAGGPHEQYF. Combining the CDR3 with reference TRBV7-2 and TRBJ2-7 gives the whole variable domain GAGVSQSPSNKVTEKGKDVELRCDPISGHTALYWYRQSLGQGLEFLIYFQGNSAPDKSGLPSDRFSAERTGGSVSTLTIQRTQQEDSAVYLCASSLAGPVPGLAGGPHEQYFGPGTRLTVT.

This clonotype has a count of ten or more. The chain carries TRBV10-3 and TRBJ1-2, with D possibly TRBD1 on 5 matching bases. The V end lost 11 bases, the J end lost 5 bases, and 24 bases lay between the germline ends. Germline V gives CDR1 ENHRY, CDR2 SYGVKD. CDR3 size: 15 residues. The CDR3 region has the DNA TGTGCCTCTTGGGACGGGACGGCGGACCTTTATGGCTACACCTTC. Its translation is CASWDGTADLYGYTF.

The table lists this clonotype with a few counts. The rearrangement joins TRBV7-9 to TRBJ1-4; D gene uncertain. The CDR3 has 18 amino acids. The V end was cut by 1 base, the J end by 0 bases, with 15 bases between. Germline assignment: CDR1 SEHNR and CDR2 FQNEAQ (reference sequence). The DNA of the CDR3 is TGTGCCAGCAGCTTAGAAGTCAGGCCGTCTGCAACTAATGAAAAACTGTTTTTT. This codes for CASSLEVRPSATNEKLFF.

This clonotype was seen ten or more times. The chain employs TRBV25-1 and TRBJ2-3; TRBD2 agrees at 12 bases. After removal of 3 bases from V and 6 bases from J, the junction contained 16 bases not matched to a gene. This CDR3 region has 19 residues. Germline lookup yields CDR1 MGHDK and CDR2 SYGVNS. In DNA form, the CDR3 reads TGTGCCAGCAGTGAGGATCTAGCGGGAGGGCCCCATTCTTCTGATACGCAGTATTTT. Its protein is CASSEDLAGGPHSSDTQYF.

The chain links TRBV7-2 to TRBJ2-7, with TRBD1 identical over 8 bases. CDR3 length equals 15 residues. After removal of 5 bases from V and 0 bases from J, the junction contained 6 bases not matched to a gene. CDR1 and CDR2 (germline): SGHTA, FQGNSA. The DNA for the CDR3 is TGTGCCAGCAGCCATAGGACAGGGAGCTCCTACGAGCAGTACTTC. Translation: CASSHRTGSSYEQYF.

In its sample, this clonotype was seen many times. This chain connects TRBV3-1 to TRBJ2-7; possible D gene TRBD1, 6 bases. The CDR3 extends over 15 amino acids. Germline V gene lookup returns CDR1 LGHDT and CDR2 YNNKEL (reference sequence). V gave up 0 bases and J gave up 3 bases, with 12 bases separating them. The CDR3 loop is CASSQEPAGVYEQYF. The CDR3 region has the DNA TGTGCCAGCAGCCAAGAGCCGGCAGGGGTCTACGAGCAGTACTTC.

This clonotype was detected many times. CDR3 DNA: TGCGCCAGCAGCCAAGTTCCAGACTCAAACTCCTACGAGCAGTACTTC. Translating gives CASSQVPDSNSYEQYF. V is TRBV4-3 and J is TRBJ2-7; D gene unclear. Trimming left V 1 base short and J 0 bases short, with 13 bases between. The CDR3 loop spans 16 amino acids. Per the germline V gene, CDR1 is LGHNA and CDR2 is YSLEER.

This clonotype was counted ten times or more. V gene TRBV3-1 combines with J gene TRBJ2-1, with a weak D call TRBD1 (5 bases). The V gene lost 1 base and the J gene lost 6 bases, with 16 bases spanning the gap. The CDR3 is 16 amino acids. Germline CDR1 reads LGHDT; CDR2 reads YNNKEL (reference sequence). The CDR3: CASSQAPLSRANEQFF. The CDR3 region has the DNA TGTGCCAGCAGCCAAGCCCCCTTATCCAGGGCCAATGAGCAGTTCTTC.

This clonotype was observed at least ten times. V and J are TRBV7-9 and TRBJ2-7; possible D gene TRBD1, 6 bases. The CDR3 is made up of 12 amino acids. Per germline, CDR1 SEHNR and CDR2 FQNEAQ (reference sequence). Trimming stripped 8 bases from V and 0 bases from J, with 8 bases between. CDR3 DNA sequence: TGTGCCAGCCGGGACACCTCCTACGAGCAGTACTTC. Its protein is CASRDTSYEQYF.

V and J are TRBV19 and TRBJ1-1, with no clear D. V was clipped by 5 bases and J by 0 bases, with 16 bases between them. The germline gives CDR1 LNHDA, CDR2 SQIVND (reference sequence). This CDR3 is 16 amino acids long. The CDR3 region has the DNA TGTGCCAGTAGTTTAGGACCGGATACGATGAACACTGAAGCTTTCTTT. Its protein is CASSLGPDTMNTEAFF. Supplemented by reference TRBV19 and TRBJ1-1, the full variable domain reads DGGITQSPKYLFRKEGQNVTLSCEQNLNHDAMYWYRQDPGQGLRLIYYSQIVNDFQKGDIAEGYSVSREKKESFPLTVTSAQKNPTAFYLCASSLGPDTMNTEAFFGQGTRLTVV.